This TCR beta chain was captured by sequencing in a study of blood T cell repertoires in COVID-19. About the study: Acute-phase and convalescent COVID-19 samples originated in the United States, Italy and Spain.

The method was immunoSEQ multiplex PCR; TCRdb's version includes in-frame clones alone and lacks a portion of them. The repertoire holds 350,000 to 450,000 clones, with roughly four fifths as singletons. Residents of about two dozen US areas, aged 18 to 89 years, made up the participants. Recovered Cohort 3 donors showed two negative PCRs, clearance, or symptom resolution. The germline V gene encodes CDR1 SEHNR and CDR2 FQNEAQ (reference sequence). CDR3 length: 16 amino acids. Trimming cost V 3 bases and J 0 bases, with 12 bases left between them. The clonotype originates from a woman aged 45-65 years who had recovered from COVID-19. V usage is TRBV7-9 and J usage is TRBJ1-3; D unresolved. The sequenced sample consisted of PBMCs or T cells enriched from blood (not recorded which). The CDR3 sequence: CASSFSPRSSGNTIYF. The CDR3 coding sequence is TGTGCCAGCAGCTTCTCCCCTCGGAGCTCTGGAAACACCATATATTTT.